This is a list of T cell receptor beta chains from one sample in a study of blood T cell repertoires in COVID-19. Sequencing used immunoSEQ multiplex PCR; TCRdb keeps in-frame clones, though not all of them. The sample consists of hundreds of thousands of clones, more than 80% of them appearing once. The sequencing sample was made of PBMCs or T cells enriched from blood (not recorded which). The receptor set was obtained from a man between 45 and 60 years old who had been exposed to COVID-19. Each CDR3 is given with its conserved first and last residue. Fields, in order: CDR3 protein, CDR3 DNA, V gene, clone size, D gene, J gene. D genes are given only for firm matches. Clone size is given for some rows only: seen once, a few or many times, or a class if the clone is expanded.

CDR3aa: CASRPLQGESWWITEAFF; CDR3nt: TGTGCCAGCAGACCTCTACAGGGTGAATCTTGGTGGATCACTGAAGCTTTCTTT; v_gene: TRBV2; abundance: -; d_gene: -; j_gene: TRBJ1-1
CDR3aa: CASSSLDRDRGYYNEQFF; CDR3nt: TGTGCCAGCAGCTCCTTAGACCGGGACAGGGGGTATTACAATGAGCAGTTCTTC; v_gene: TRBV11-2; abundance: -; d_gene: TRBD1; j_gene: TRBJ2-1
CDR3aa: CASSSVSSIRGNNSPLHF; CDR3nt: TGTGCCAGCAGTAGTGTGTCGTCGATAAGGGGCAATAATTCACCCCTCCACTTT; v_gene: TRBV27; abundance: -; d_gene: -; j_gene: TRBJ1-6
CDR3aa: CASIRDRETYEQYF; CDR3nt: TGTGCCAGCATCCGGGACAGGGAAACCTACGAGCAGTACTTC; v_gene: TRBV4-2; abundance: -; d_gene: TRBD1; j_gene: TRBJ2-7
CDR3aa: CASSFRGLVKGEAFF; CDR3nt: TGTGCCAGCAGCTTCCGCGGGTTGGTAAAGGGTGAAGCTTTCTTT; v_gene: TRBV13; abundance: -; d_gene: -; j_gene: TRBJ1-1
CDR3aa: CASSEPTGQSGNTIYF; CDR3nt: TGTGCCAGCAGTGAACCTACTGGACAGTCTGGAAACACCATATATTTT; v_gene: TRBV6-1; abundance: once; d_gene: -; j_gene: TRBJ1-3
CDR3aa: CASSSLTGTNEKLFF; CDR3nt: TGCGCCAGCAGCTCACTGACAGGAACTAATGAAAAACTGTTTTTT; v_gene: TRBV5-1; abundance: -; d_gene: -; j_gene: TRBJ1-4
CDR3aa: CASSLGSLTRNQPQHF; CDR3nt: TGTGCCAGCAGCTTAGGGTCACTTACGCGCAATCAGCCCCAGCATTTT; v_gene: TRBV7-9; abundance: -; d_gene: -; j_gene: TRBJ1-5
CDR3aa: CATSRDTSTEAFF; CDR3nt: TGTGCCACCAGCAGAGATACGAGTACTGAAGCTTTCTTT; v_gene: TRBV15; abundance: -; d_gene: -; j_gene: TRBJ1-1
CDR3aa: CASSLTRKGGNNSPLHF; CDR3nt: TGTGCCAGCAGCTTAACTAGGAAGGGGGGGAATAATTCACCCCTCCACTTT; v_gene: TRBV11-2; abundance: -; d_gene: -; j_gene: TRBJ1-6
CDR3aa: CASTPTGGFTEAFF; CDR3nt: TGTGCCAGCACCCCGACAGGGGGCTTCACTGAAGCTTTCTTT; v_gene: TRBV27; abundance: -; d_gene: TRBD1; j_gene: TRBJ1-1
CDR3aa: CASSRQGSSNQPQHF; CDR3nt: TGTGCCAGTAGCCGACAGGGGTCGAGCAATCAGCCCCAGCATTTT; v_gene: TRBV19; abundance: -; d_gene: TRBD1; j_gene: TRBJ1-5